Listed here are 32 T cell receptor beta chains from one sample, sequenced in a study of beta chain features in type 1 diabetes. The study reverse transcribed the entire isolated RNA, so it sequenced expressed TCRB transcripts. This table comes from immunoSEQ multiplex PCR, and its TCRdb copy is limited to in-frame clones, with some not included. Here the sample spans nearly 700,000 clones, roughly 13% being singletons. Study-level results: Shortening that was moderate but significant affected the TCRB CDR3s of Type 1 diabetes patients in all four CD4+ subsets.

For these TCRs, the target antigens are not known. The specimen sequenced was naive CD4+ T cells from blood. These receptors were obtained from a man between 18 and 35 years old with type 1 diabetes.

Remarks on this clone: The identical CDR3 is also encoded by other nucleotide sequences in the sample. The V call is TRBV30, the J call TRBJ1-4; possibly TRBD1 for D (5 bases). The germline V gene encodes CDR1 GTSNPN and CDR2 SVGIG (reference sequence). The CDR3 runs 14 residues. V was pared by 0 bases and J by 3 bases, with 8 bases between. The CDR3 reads CAWSVQAANEKLFF. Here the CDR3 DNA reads TGTGCCTGGAGTGTACAGGCTGCTAATGAAAAACTGTTTTTT.

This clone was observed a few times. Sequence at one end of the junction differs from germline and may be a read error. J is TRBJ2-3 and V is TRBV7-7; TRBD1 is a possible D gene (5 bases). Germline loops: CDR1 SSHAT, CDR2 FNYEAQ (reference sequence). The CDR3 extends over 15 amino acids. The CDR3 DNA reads TGTGCTAGCAGCTTTGGGGCTACTCGTCTCGATACGCAGTATTTT. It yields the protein CASSFGATRLDTQYF.

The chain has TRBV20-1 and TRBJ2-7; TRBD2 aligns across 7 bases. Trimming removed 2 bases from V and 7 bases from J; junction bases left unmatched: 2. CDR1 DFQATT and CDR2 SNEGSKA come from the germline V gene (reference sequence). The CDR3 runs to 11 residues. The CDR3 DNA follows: TGCAGTGCTAGACTAGCGGAAGAGCAGTACTTC. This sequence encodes CSARLAEEQYF.

The CDR3 sequence is CAWIDRSQETQYF. DNA of the CDR3: TGTGCCTGGATCGACAGGAGCCAAGAGACCCAGTACTTC. The chain combines TRBV30 with TRBJ2-5; tentatively, D is TRBD1 (6 bases). Per germline, CDR1 GTSNPN and CDR2 SVGIG (reference sequence). Trimming cost V 4 bases and J 1 base, with 10 bases left between them. This CDR3 is 13 amino acids long.

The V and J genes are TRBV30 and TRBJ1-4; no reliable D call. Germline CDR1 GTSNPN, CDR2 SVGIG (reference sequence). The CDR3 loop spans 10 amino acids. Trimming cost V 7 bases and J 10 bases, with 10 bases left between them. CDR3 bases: TGTGCCTACGGAAACGGAAAACTGTTTTTT. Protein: CAYGNGKLFF.

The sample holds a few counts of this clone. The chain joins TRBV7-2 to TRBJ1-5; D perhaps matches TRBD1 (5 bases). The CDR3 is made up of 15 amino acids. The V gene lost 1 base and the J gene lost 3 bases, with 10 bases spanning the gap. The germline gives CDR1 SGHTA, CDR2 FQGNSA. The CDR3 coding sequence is TGTGCCAGCAGCTTAGTGACAGAGAACAATCAGCCCCAGCATTTT. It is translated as CASSLVTENNQPQHF.

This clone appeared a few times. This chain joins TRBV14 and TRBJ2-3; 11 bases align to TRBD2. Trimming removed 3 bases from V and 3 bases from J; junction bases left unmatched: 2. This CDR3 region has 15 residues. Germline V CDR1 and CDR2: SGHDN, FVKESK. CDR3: CASSQGLAETDTQYF. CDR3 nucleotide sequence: TGTGCCAGCAGCCAGGGACTAGCGGAAACAGATACGCAGTATTTT.

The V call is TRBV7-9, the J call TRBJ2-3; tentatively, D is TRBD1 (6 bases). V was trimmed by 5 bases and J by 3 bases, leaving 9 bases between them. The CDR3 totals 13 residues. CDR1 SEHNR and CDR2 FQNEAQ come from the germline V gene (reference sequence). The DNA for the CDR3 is TGTGCCAGCAGCCAACAGGGTACAGATACGCAGTATTTT. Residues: CASSQQGTDTQYF.

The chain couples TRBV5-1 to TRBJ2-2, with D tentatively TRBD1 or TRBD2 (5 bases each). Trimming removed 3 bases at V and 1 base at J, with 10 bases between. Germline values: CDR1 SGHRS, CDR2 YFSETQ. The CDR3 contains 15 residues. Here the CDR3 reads CASSWGTENTGELFF. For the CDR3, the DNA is TGCGCCAGCAGCTGGGGGACGGAGAACACCGGGGAGCTGTTTTTT.

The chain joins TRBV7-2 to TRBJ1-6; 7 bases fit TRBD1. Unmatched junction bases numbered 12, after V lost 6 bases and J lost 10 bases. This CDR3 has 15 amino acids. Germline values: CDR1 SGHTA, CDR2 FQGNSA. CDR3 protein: CASRSDRWEKSPLHF. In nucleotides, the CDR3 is TGTGCCAGCAGATCGGACAGGTGGGAAAAATCACCCCTCCACTTT.

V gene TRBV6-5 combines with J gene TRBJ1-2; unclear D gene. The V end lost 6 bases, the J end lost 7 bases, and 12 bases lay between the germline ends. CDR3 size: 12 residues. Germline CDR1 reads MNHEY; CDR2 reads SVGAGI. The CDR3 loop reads CASRAGVSGYTF. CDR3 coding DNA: TGTGCCAGCAGGGCCGGGGTTTCTGGCTACACCTTC.

In nucleotides, the CDR3 is TGCGCCAGCAGCCAAGAAGGAGGGGCAGCTTATCAGCCCCAGCATTTT. Its protein is CASSQEGGAAYQPQHF. The chain couples TRBV4-1 to TRBJ1-5; maybe TRBD1 (5 bases). The CDR3 runs to 16 residues. CDR1 and CDR2 from the germline V gene are MGHRA and YSYEKL. V was trimmed by 0 bases and J by 5 bases, leaving 14 bases between them.

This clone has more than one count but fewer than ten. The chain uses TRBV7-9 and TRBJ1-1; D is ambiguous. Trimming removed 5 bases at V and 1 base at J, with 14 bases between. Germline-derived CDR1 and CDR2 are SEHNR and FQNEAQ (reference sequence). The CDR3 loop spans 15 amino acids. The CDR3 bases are TGTGCCAGCAGCCCCTCTTGGGGTGGGAACACTGAAGCTTTCTTT. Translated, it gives CASSPSWGGNTEAFF.

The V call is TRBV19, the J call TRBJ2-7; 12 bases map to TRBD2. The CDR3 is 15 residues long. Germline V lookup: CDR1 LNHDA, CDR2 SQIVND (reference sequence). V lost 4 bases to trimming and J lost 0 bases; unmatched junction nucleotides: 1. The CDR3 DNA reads TGTGCCAGTAGTACGGGACTAGCGGGCTCCTACGAGCAGTACTTC. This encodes CASSTGLAGSYEQYF.

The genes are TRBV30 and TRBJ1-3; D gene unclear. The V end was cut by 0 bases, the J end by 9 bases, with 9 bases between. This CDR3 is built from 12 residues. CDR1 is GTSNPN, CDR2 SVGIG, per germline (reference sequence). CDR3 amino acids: CAWSVFRGTIYF. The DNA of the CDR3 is TGTGCCTGGAGTGTTTTCCGTGGCACCATATATTTT.

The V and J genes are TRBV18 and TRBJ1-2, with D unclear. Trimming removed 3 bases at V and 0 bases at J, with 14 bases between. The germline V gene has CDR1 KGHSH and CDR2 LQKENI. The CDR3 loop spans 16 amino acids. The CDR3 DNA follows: TGTGCCAGCTCACCCCTCCAGGAATTTTCTAACTATGGCTACACCTTC. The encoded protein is CASSPLQEFSNYGYTF.

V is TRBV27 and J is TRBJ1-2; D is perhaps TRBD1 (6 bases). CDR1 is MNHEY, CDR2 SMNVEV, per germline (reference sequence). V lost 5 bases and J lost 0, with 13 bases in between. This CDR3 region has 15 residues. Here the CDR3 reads CASSNLGTTNYGYTF. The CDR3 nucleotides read TGTGCCAGCAGTAACCTCGGGACAACTAACTATGGCTACACCTTC.

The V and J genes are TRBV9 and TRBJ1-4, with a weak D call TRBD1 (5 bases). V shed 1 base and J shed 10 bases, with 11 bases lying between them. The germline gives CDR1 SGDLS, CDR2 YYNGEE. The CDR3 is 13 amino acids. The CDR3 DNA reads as TGTGCCAGCAGCGTAATGGGGGATGGAAAACTGTTTTTT. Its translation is CASSVMGDGKLFF.

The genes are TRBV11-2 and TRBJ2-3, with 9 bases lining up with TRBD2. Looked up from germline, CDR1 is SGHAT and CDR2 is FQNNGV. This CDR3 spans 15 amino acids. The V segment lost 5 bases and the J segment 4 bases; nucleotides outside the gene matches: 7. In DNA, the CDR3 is TGTGCCAGCAGCACCTTAGCGGGAGCCCCAGATACGCAGTATTTT. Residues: CASSTLAGAPDTQYF.

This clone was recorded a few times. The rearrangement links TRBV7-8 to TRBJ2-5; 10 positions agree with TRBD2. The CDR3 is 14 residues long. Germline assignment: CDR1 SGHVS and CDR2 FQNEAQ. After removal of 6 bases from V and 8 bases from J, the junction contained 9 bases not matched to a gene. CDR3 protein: CASRTSGGARTQYF. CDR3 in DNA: TGTGCCAGCAGAACCAGCGGGGGGGCTCGAACCCAGTACTTC.

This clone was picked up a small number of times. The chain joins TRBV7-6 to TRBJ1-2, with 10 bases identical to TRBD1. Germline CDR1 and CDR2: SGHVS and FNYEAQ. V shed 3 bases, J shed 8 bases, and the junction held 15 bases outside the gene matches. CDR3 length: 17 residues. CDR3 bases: TGTGCCAGCAGCTTGGGGACAGGGGCCGGGGTGATAAGGGGCTACACCTTC. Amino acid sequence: CASSLGTGAGVIRGYTF.

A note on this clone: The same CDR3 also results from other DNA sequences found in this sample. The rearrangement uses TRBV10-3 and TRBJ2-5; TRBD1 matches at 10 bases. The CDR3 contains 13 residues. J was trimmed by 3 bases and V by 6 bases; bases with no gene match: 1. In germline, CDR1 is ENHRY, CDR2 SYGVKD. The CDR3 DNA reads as TGTGCCATCAGCGGGACAGGGGAAGAGACCCAGTACTTC. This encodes CAISGTGEETQYF.

The CDR3 coding sequence is TGCGCCAGCAGCGTTAGTCTCGGATACACCGGGGAGCTGTTTTTT. This codes for CASSVSLGYTGELFF. The gene calls are TRBV5-1 and TRBJ2-2; unclear D gene. V lost 4 bases, J lost 3 bases, and 13 bases lay in between. Per germline, CDR1 SGHRS and CDR2 YFSETQ. The CDR3 contains 15 residues.

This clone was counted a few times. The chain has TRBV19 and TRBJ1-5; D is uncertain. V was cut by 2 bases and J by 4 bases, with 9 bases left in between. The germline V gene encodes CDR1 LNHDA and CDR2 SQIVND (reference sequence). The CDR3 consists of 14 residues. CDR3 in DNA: TGTGCCAGTAGTATAATGTCGGGAAATCAGCCCCAGCATTTT. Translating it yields CASSIMSGNQPQHF.

The CDR3 protein is CAWTLGTDTQYF. The DNA of the CDR3 is TGTGCCTGGACCCTAGGTACAGATACGCAGTATTTT. J is TRBJ2-3 and V is TRBV30; no definite D call. Looked up from germline, CDR1 is GTSNPN and CDR2 is SVGIG (reference sequence). The CDR3 runs to 12 residues. V lost 4 bases, J lost 3 bases, and 8 bases lay in between. The complete variable domain, with remaining parts taken from reference TRBV30 and TRBJ2-3, reads SQTIHQWPATLVQPVGSPLSLECTVEGTSNPNLYWYRQAAGRGLQLLFYSVGIGQISSEVPQNLSASRPQDRQFILSSKKLLLSDSGFYLCAWTLGTDTQYFGPGTRLTVL.

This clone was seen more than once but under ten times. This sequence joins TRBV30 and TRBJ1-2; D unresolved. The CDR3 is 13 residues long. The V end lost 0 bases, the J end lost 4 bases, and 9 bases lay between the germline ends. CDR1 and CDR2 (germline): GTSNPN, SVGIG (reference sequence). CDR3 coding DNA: TGTGCCTGGAGTGTCGGGTTTTTCTATGGCTACACCTTC. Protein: CAWSVGFFYGYTF. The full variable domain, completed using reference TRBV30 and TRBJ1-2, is SQTIHQWPATLVQPVGSPLSLECTVEGTSNPNLYWYRQAAGRGLQLLFYSVGIGQISSEVPQNLSASRPQDRQFILSSKKLLLSDSGFYLCAWSVGFFYGYTFGSGTRLTVV.

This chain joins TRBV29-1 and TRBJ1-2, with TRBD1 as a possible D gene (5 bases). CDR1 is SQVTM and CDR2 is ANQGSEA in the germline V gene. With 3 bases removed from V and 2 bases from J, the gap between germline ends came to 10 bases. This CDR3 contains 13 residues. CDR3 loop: CSVDPGENYGYTF. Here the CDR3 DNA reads TGCAGCGTTGATCCGGGGGAAAACTATGGCTACACCTTC.

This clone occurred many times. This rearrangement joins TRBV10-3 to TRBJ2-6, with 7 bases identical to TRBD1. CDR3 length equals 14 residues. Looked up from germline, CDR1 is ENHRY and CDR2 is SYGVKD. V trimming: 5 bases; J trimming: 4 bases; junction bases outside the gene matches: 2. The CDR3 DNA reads TGTGCCATCAGTACAGGGGAAGGGGCCAACGTCCTGACTTTC. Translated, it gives CAISTGEGANVLTF.

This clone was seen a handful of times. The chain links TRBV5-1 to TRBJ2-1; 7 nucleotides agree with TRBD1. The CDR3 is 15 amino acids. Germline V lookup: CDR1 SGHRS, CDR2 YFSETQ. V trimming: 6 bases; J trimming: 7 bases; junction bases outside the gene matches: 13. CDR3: CASNQPGQFANEQFF. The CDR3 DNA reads TGCGCCAGCAACCAACCGGGACAGTTTGCGAATGAGCAGTTCTTC.

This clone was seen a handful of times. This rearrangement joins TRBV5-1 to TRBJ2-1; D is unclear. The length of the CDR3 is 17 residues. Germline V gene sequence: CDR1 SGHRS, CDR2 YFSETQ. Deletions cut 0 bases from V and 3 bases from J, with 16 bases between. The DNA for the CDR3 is TGCGCCAGCAGCTTGGCGCCTGTGGCAGCCAGCTACAATGAGCAGTTCTTC. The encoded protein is CASSLAPVAASYNEQFF.

The CDR3 spells CASSHGEDYGYTF. The CDR3 coding sequence is TGTGCCAGCAGCCACGGAGAGGACTATGGCTACACCTTC. The chain carries TRBV7-2 and TRBJ1-2; D is undetermined. The CDR3 totals 13 residues. In germline, CDR1 is SGHTA, CDR2 FQGNSA. Trimming removed 5 bases at V and 3 bases at J, with 10 bases between.

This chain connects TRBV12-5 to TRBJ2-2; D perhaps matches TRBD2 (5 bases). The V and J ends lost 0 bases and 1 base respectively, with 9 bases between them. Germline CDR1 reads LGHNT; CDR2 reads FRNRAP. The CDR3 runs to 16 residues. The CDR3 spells CASGLVLGGNTGELFF. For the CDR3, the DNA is TGTGCTAGTGGTTTGGTACTAGGAGGGAACACCGGGGAGCTGTTTTTT.